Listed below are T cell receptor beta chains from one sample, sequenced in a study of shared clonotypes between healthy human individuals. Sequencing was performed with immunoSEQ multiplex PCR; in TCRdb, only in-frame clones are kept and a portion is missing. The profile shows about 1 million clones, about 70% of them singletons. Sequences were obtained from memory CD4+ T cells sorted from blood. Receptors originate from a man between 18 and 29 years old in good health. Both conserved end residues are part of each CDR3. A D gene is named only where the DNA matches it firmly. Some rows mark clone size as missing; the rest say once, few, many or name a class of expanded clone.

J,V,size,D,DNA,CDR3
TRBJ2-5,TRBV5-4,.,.,TGTGCCAGCAGCACGAGTTTATCTTTGGAGACCCAGTACTTC,CASSTSLSLETQYF
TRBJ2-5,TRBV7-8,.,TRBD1,TGTGCCAGCAGCCCACCGACAGGGGGCAGGGAGACCCAGTACTTC,CASSPPTGGRETQYF
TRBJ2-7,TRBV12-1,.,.,TGTGCCAGCAGCGTTACTAGCGGGTATAGCTCCTACGAGCAGTACTTC,CASSVTSGYSSYEQYF
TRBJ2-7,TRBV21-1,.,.,TGTGCCAGCAGCAAAGTGCAGCCTCGAAGCTCCTACGAGCAGTACTTC,CASSKVQPRSSYEQYF
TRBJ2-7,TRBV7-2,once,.,TGTGCCAGCAGCTTAGCGGTCCTCGGGGCCGGGAGCTACGAGCAGTACTTC,CASSLAVLGAGSYEQYF
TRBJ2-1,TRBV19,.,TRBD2,TGTGCCAGTAATTCCGGGACTATTCACAATGAGCAGTTCTTC,CASNSGTIHNEQFF
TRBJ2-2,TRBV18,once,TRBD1,TGTGCCAGCTCACCAACGACAGGGCTGAACACCGGGGAGCTGTTTTTT,CASSPTTGLNTGELFF
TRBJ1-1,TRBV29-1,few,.,TGCAGCGTCGACTCAACCCCCACGACGGCTCTAATGAACACTGAAGCTTTCTTT,CSVDSTPTTALMNTEAFF
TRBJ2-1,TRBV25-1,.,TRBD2,TGTGCCAGCAGTGACAGAGCGGGAGGCTACAATGAGCAGTTCTTC,CASSDRAGGYNEQFF
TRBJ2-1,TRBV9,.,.,TGTGCCAGCAGCGTGGCGGCCAGGGGAAGCAATGAGCAGTTCTTC,CASSVAARGSNEQFF
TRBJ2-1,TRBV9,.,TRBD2,TGTGCCAGCAGTCGTAGCACCCTAGCGGATTACAATGAGCAGTTCTTC,CASSRSTLADYNEQFF